Listed below are T cell receptor beta chains from one sample, sequenced in a study of OX40 agonist ivuxolimab in advanced cancers. The table came from immunoSEQ multiplex PCR; TCRdb's copy has only in-frame clones and leaves some out. The table lists about 90,000 clones, nearly 90% of them singletons. Sample: CD4+ or CD8+ T cells sorted from blood, taken in a trial of the OX40 agonist ivuxolimab. These receptors were taken from an adult with an advanced solid tumor such as melanoma, head and neck, liver or kidney cancer. Both conserved end residues are part of each CDR3. The D gene is left open where the match is weak. Clone size is shown for a subset of rows, as once, few, many or a class of expanded clone.

>-|TRBJ1-5|-|TRBV29-1
TGCAGCGTTGGGGTCGGCCCCGAGGGGCCCCAGCATTTT
CSVGVGPEGPQHF
>-|TRBJ2-7|-|TRBV10-2
TGCGCCAGCAGTGTACTCCACGGGATGGGGCCTCAAAGCTCCTACGAGCAGTACTTC
CASSVLHGMGPQSSYEQYF
>-|TRBJ1-3|-|TRBV18
TGTGCCAGCTCGTCCGGGACATCTTACTCTGGAAACACCATATATTTT
CASSSGTSYSGNTIYF
>-|TRBJ1-2|-|TRBV5-1
TGCGCCAGCAGCTCCGACACTGACTATGGCTACACCTTC
CASSSDTDYGYTF
>TRBD1|TRBJ1-5|-|TRBV6-6
TGTGCCAGCGGGACAGTTCTTGATCAGCCCCAGCATTTT
CASGTVLDQPQHF
>TRBD1|TRBJ2-1|once|TRBV6-5
TGTGCCAGCAGCTTTGGGACAGGGCTCAAAAATGAGCAGTTCTTC
CASSFGTGLKNEQFF
>TRBD1|TRBJ2-1|-|TRBV5-1
TGCGCCAGCAGACCCTCAGGACAGGGGTTCTACAATGAGCAGTTCTTC
CASRPSGQGFYNEQFF
>-|TRBJ1-2|-|TRBV18
TGTGCCAGCTCACTAAACCAAACAGGGTTCAGAGGCTATGGCTACACCTTC
CASSLNQTGFRGYGYTF
>-|TRBJ2-5|-|TRBV28
TGTGCCAGCAGTTTCTCGGGGGGCGCTTACCAAGAGACCCAGTACTTC
CASSFSGGAYQETQYF
>-|TRBJ2-3|-|TRBV6-6
TGTGCCAGCAGGACCAGGTTTAGCACAGATACGCAGTATTTT
CASRTRFSTDTQYF
>TRBD2|TRBJ2-1|-|TRBV2
TGTGCCAGCAGTGGGGGGAGCGGGAGGGGAGGTAATGAGCAGTTCTTC
CASSGGSGRGGNEQFF
>-|TRBJ1-6|-|TRBV6-5
TGTGCCAGCAAGCGAACCGGGGACCTAAATTCACCCCTCCACTTT
CASKRTGDLNSPLHF
>-|TRBJ1-4|-|TRBV30
TGTGCCTGGGCCTACAGCGCAACTAATGAAAAACTGTTTTTT
CAWAYSATNEKLFF
>-|TRBJ1-1|-|TRBV6-5
TGTGCCAGCATGGACTCTAACACTGAAGCTTTCTTT
CASMDSNTEAFF
>-|TRBJ2-1|-|TRBV5-1
TGCGCCAGCAGCTTGGGGTCTAGCTACAATGAGCAGTTCTTC
CASSLGSSYNEQFF
>TRBD2|TRBJ2-3|-|TRBV6-1
TGTGCCAGCAGCCCTAGCGGGAGTGGGGCAGATACGCAGTATTTT
CASSPSGSGADTQYF
>-|TRBJ2-5|-|TRBV14
TGTGCCAGCAGCCAAGTTAGGGGCCGGCAAGAGACCCAGTACTTC
CASSQVRGRQETQYF
>TRBD2|TRBJ2-1|-|TRBV30
TGTGCCTGGACCTTTAGGCTAGCGGGGGACAATGAGCAGTTCTTC
CAWTFRLAGDNEQFF
>TRBD2|TRBJ2-3|-|TRBV5-1
TGCGCCAGCAGCTTGGCCATCGGGGGGTCCACAGATACGCAGTATTTT
CASSLAIGGSTDTQYF
>TRBD1|TRBJ1-6|once|TRBV28
TGTGCCAGCAGTTTCGGACAGGGTAATTCACCCCTCCACTTT
CASSFGQGNSPLHF
>TRBD1|TRBJ2-5|few|TRBV7-9
TGTGCCAGCAGCTTAGCTTCCAGGGGGCTTGGGGAGACCCAGTACTTC
CASSLASRGLGETQYF
>TRBD1|TRBJ2-2|-|TRBV6-1
TGTGCCAGCAGAAGCAGGGGACAGTACACCGGGGAGCTGTTTTTT
CASRSRGQYTGELFF
>-|TRBJ2-3|once|TRBV6-1
TGTGCCAGCGTCCCGAGGGGAGAATATACGCAGTATTTT
CASVPRGEYTQYF
>-|TRBJ2-7|-|TRBV4-1
TGCGCCAGCAGCCAAGTACAGGGTCCGTACTACGAGCAGTACTTC
CASSQVQGPYYEQYF
>-|TRBJ1-5|once|TRBV2
TGTGCCAGCAGAGGGGGGAGTCAGCCCCAGCATTTT
CASRGGSQPQHF
>-|TRBJ2-7|-|TRBV28
TGTGCCAGCAGTTCTCGTCTGGCCAGGGGCTACGAGCAGTACTTC
CASSSRLARGYEQYF
>TRBD1|TRBJ1-2|-|TRBV5-1
TGCGCCAGCAGCTTGGATGGAGGGGGCGCGGATGGCTACACCTTC
CASSLDGGGADGYTF
>TRBD2|TRBJ2-3|-|TRBV5-1
TGCGCCAGCAGCTTGGCCCTGGTTCCTGCGGGAGTGACAGATACGCAGTATTTT
CASSLALVPAGVTDTQYF
>-|TRBJ2-1|-|TRBV7-3
TGTGCCAGCAGCTTAGTTCCGACTTTCTCCTACAATGAGCAGTTCTTC
CASSLVPTFSYNEQFF
>-|TRBJ1-3|-|TRBV5-1
TGCGCCAGCAGCTTGGCTGGCGGGGGAAACACCATATATTTT
CASSLAGGGNTIYF
>-|TRBJ1-1|-|TRBV5-1
TGCGCCAGCAGCCCCGGGGGAACCATGAACACTGAAGCTTTCTTT
CASSPGGTMNTEAFF
>-|TRBJ1-2|-|TRBV5-1
TGCGCCAGCAGCCCCGGGGGCGGTAACTATGGCTACACCTTC
CASSPGGGNYGYTF
>-|TRBJ2-7|-|TRBV7-6
TGTGCCAGCAGCCCCGAACCAAGGCGGCCCTACGAGCAGTACTTC
CASSPEPRRPYEQYF
>TRBD2|TRBJ2-7|-|TRBV5-1
TGCGCCAGCAGCTTGGAGACTAGCGGGCTTACCTCCTACGAGCAGTACTTC
CASSLETSGLTSYEQYF
>-|TRBJ1-3|-|TRBV18
TGTGCCAGCTCACCATTGCATTTGGGAACTGGAAACACCATATATTTT
CASSPLHLGTGNTIYF
>TRBD1|TRBJ1-1|-|TRBV4-1
TGCGCCAGCAGCCGAGATGTGACAGGGTGGACTGAAGCTTTCTTT
CASSRDVTGWTEAFF
>-|TRBJ2-2|-|TRBV2
TGTGCCAGCAGCCGGGACTCCACGAACACCGGGGAGCTGTTTTTT
CASSRDSTNTGELFF
>TRBD2|TRBJ2-7|-|TRBV11-3
TGTGCCAGCAGCTCGGGACTAGCGGGCTCCTACGAGCAGTACTTC
CASSSGLAGSYEQYF
>TRBD1|TRBJ1-6|-|TRBV2
TGTGCCAGCAGTGAACGGGACAGGGGTCTTTCACCCCTCCACTTT
CASSERDRGLSPLHF
>-|TRBJ1-3|-|TRBV7-8
TGTGCCAGCAGCTTAGGGGGACTGCTCGGGAGAGGAAACACCATATATTTT
CASSLGGLLGRGNTIYF
>-|TRBJ2-3|few|TRBV11-2
TGTGCCAGCAGCTTAGAGAGGGCGCGAACAGATACGCAGTATTTT
CASSLERARTDTQYF
>-|TRBJ2-3|-|TRBV30
TGTGCCTGGAGCGTGGGAAGCACAGATACGCAGTATTTT
CAWSVGSTDTQYF
>-|TRBJ2-1|-|TRBV7-6
TGTGCCAGCAGCTTAGTGGGAGAGGCCTACAATGAGCAGTTCTTC
CASSLVGEAYNEQFF
>-|TRBJ2-2|-|TRBV5-1
TGCGCCAGCAGCCTGGCGGGATCTCTGGGGTTGAACACCGGGGAGCTGTTTTTT
CASSLAGSLGLNTGELFF
>-|TRBJ1-5|-|TRBV6-6
TGTGCCAGCAGCCGCCCGGGGAGCAATCAGCCCCAGCATTTT
CASSRPGSNQPQHF